The clone carrying this T cell receptor (beta chain) has ten or more counts. No antigen is known for it. Germline and junction disagree at one end, which may indicate a read error. The record originates from a study of regulatory T cells in long-lasting Graves disease. Study-wide findings and caveats: It was possible that the small sample size reduced accuracy.

Time point meaning: newly diagnosed GD, antithyroid drugs for less than 3 months. PBMCs provided the RNA from which the TCR library was made. The CDR3 totals 16 residues. Looked up from germline, CDR1 is SGHRS and CDR2 is YFSETQ. Library construction for TCR beta used iRepertoire HTBI primers and Arm-PCR of CDR3 regions. From the multiplex PCR reads, TCRdb called clonotypes with MiXCR, one entry per CDR3 protein. The sample lists under 300,000 distinct CDR3 sequences; under 20% were seen once. These data also formed part of another study, on T cells in Graves' hyperthyroidism and ophthalmopathy.

The sequence came from a woman in her 30s with Graves disease. The input for sequencing was peripheral blood mononuclear cells (PBMCs), taken at new diagnosis, from a patient treated with antithyroid drugs. J is TRBJ1-5 and V is TRBV5-1; 7 bases fit TRBD1. CDR3 coding DNA: TGTGCCAGCAGCGTAGGACAGGCCCCGAGGAATCAGCCCCAGCATTTT. Translation: CASSVGQAPRNQPQHF.